Given below is one T cell receptor (beta chain) in context. Per the original methods: Nucleated cell number was recorded as an estimate derived from reference gene primer amplification. Clones were sequenced by immunoSEQ multiplex PCR, and TCRdb holds only the in-frame ones, with some missing. V and J calls plus clone size are reproduced from that table; the DNA served to infer D and trimming. The sample comprises about 220,000 clones, approximately 85% of which are singletons, and 2.4% rests with the top ten. The source of the sample is a study of blood T cell repertoires in COVID-19. Study overall: Whether acute or convalescent, the COVID-19 samples came from the United States, Italy and Spain. PBMCs, B-cell-depleted T cells, or T cells provided the cDNA or gDNA that made up the material.

Trimming cost V 5 bases and J 8 bases; bases outside gene matches: 12. The germline CDR1 and CDR2 sequences are SGHAT and FQNNGV. CDR3 length: 16 amino acids. Seattle participants joined during active infection and were tracked over time. The chain carries TRBV11-2 and TRBJ1-4; 9 bases map to TRBD1. The TCR was taken from a woman in her 70s with COVID-19, enrolled during active disease. The sequencing sample was made of peripheral blood. The CDR3 protein is CASSRHRDRDGEKLFF. The CDR3 coding sequence is TGTGCCAGCAGCCGCCACCGGGACAGGGATGGAGAAAAACTGTTTTTT. The full variable domain, rest sourced from reference TRBV11-2 and TRBJ1-4, is EAGVAQSPRYKIIEKRQSVAFWCNPISGHATLYWYQQILGQGPKLLIQFQNNGVVDDSQLPKDRFSAERLKGVDSTLKIQPAKLEDSAVYLCASSRHRDRDGEKLFFGSGTQLSVL.